These T cell receptor beta chains were read from a single sample in a study of cytomegalovirus exposure and HLA in healthy donors. This table comes from immunoSEQ multiplex PCR, and its TCRdb copy is limited to in-frame clones, with some not included. The table has 130,000 or so clones, over 70% seen once. Sequencing input: PBMCs. The receptors stem from a woman aged 18-29 years in good health and CMV-seronegative. CDR3s include the opening cysteine and the closing phenylalanine or tryptophan. A D gene is named only where the DNA matches it firmly. A clone size is listed for some rows: how often the clone was seen (once, few, many), or a class if it is expanded.

J gene: TRBJ1-2
clone size: -
D gene: TRBD1
V gene: TRBV25-1
CDR3 protein: CASSDIGTALYGYTF
CDR3 DNA: TGTGCCAGCAGTGATATAGGGACAGCACTCTATGGCTACACCTTC

J gene: TRBJ2-5
clone size: -
D gene: TRBD2
V gene: TRBV5-4
CDR3 protein: CASSPGTRETQYF
CDR3 DNA: TGTGCCAGCAGCCCCGGGACTAGAGAGACCCAGTACTTC

J gene: TRBJ2-1
clone size: -
D gene: -
V gene: TRBV7-2
CDR3 protein: CASSLARESSYNEQFF
CDR3 DNA: TGTGCCAGCAGCTTAGCCCGGGAGAGCTCCTACAATGAGCAGTTCTTC

J gene: TRBJ2-7
clone size: -
D gene: -
V gene: TRBV7-8
CDR3 protein: CASSLAQGPYEQYF
CDR3 DNA: TGTGCCAGCAGCTTAGCGCAGGGCCCCTACGAGCAGTACTTC

J gene: TRBJ2-7
clone size: -
D gene: TRBD2
V gene: TRBV7-2
CDR3 protein: CASSWTSGSAYEQYF
CDR3 DNA: TGTGCCAGCAGTTGGACTAGCGGGAGCGCCTACGAGCAGTACTTC

J gene: TRBJ2-7
clone size: -
D gene: -
V gene: TRBV7-9
CDR3 protein: CASSAYYGGYEQYF
CDR3 DNA: TGTGCCAGCAGCGCTTACTACGGGGGCTACGAGCAGTACTTC

J gene: TRBJ2-3
clone size: once
D gene: TRBD2
V gene: TRBV10-1
CDR3 protein: CASSDSGSTDTQYF
CDR3 DNA: TGCGCCAGCAGTGATAGCGGGAGCACAGATACGCAGTATTTT

J gene: TRBJ2-2
clone size: once
D gene: -
V gene: TRBV9
CDR3 protein: CASGGNTGELFF
CDR3 DNA: TGTGCCAGCGGAGGCAACACCGGGGAGCTGTTTTTT

J gene: TRBJ2-7
clone size: few
D gene: -
V gene: TRBV29-1
CDR3 protein: CSAQTNSYEQYF
CDR3 DNA: TGCAGCGCCCAGACAAACTCTTACGAGCAGTACTTC

J gene: TRBJ2-5
clone size: few
D gene: TRBD2
V gene: TRBV2
CDR3 protein: CASMERETTQYF
CDR3 DNA: TGTGCCAGCATGGAGCGGGAGACGACCCAGTACTTC

J gene: TRBJ2-5
clone size: -
D gene: -
V gene: TRBV5-1
CDR3 protein: CASSFKTSSQGETQYF
CDR3 DNA: TGCGCCAGCAGCTTTAAGACTAGCTCACAGGGAGAGACCCAGTACTTC

J gene: TRBJ1-1
clone size: -
D gene: -
V gene: TRBV12-5
CDR3 protein: CASVQGRTEAFF
CDR3 DNA: TGTGCTAGTGTCCAGGGTCGGACTGAAGCTTTCTTT

J gene: TRBJ1-2
clone size: -
D gene: -
V gene: TRBV5-5
CDR3 protein: CASSLGQSYGYTF
CDR3 DNA: TGTGCCAGCAGCTTGGGACAGTCCTATGGCTACACCTTC

J gene: TRBJ2-3
clone size: -
D gene: -
V gene: TRBV5-8
CDR3 protein: CASSLDYGSTDTQYF
CDR3 DNA: TGTGCCAGCAGCTTGGATTACGGGAGCACAGATACGCAGTATTTT

J gene: TRBJ1-1
clone size: few
D gene: TRBD1
V gene: TRBV10-1
CDR3 protein: CASSSGTGMNTEAFF
CDR3 DNA: TGCGCCAGCAGTTCCGGGACAGGCATGAACACTGAAGCTTTCTTT

J gene: TRBJ1-1
clone size: few
D gene: -
V gene: TRBV5-5
CDR3 protein: CASSWMGGPNTEAFF
CDR3 DNA: TGTGCCAGCAGCTGGATGGGGGGACCGAACACTGAAGCTTTCTTT

J gene: TRBJ2-1
clone size: -
D gene: -
V gene: TRBV29-1
CDR3 protein: CSAAEGAEFF
CDR3 DNA: TGCAGCGCCGCCGAGGGCGCAGAGTTCTTC

J gene: TRBJ2-7
clone size: few
D gene: -
V gene: TRBV5-1
CDR3 protein: CASSLTGGVEEQYF
CDR3 DNA: TGCGCCAGCAGCTTAACAGGGGGGGTTGAGGAGCAGTACTTC

J gene: TRBJ2-1
clone size: -
D gene: -
V gene: TRBV18
CDR3 protein: CASSPVTSEQFF
CDR3 DNA: TGTGCCAGCTCACCAGTAACGAGTGAGCAGTTCTTC

J gene: TRBJ1-4
clone size: once
D gene: -
V gene: TRBV19
CDR3 protein: CASRRGSPEDEKLFF
CDR3 DNA: TGTGCCAGCCGGAGAGGCAGTCCTGAGGATGAAAAACTGTTTTTT

J gene: TRBJ1-2
clone size: few
D gene: -
V gene: TRBV21-1
CDR3 protein: CASSKQRQAVDGYTF
CDR3 DNA: TGTGCCAGCAGCAAACAGCGACAGGCCGTGGATGGCTACACCTTC

J gene: TRBJ2-6
clone size: -
D gene: -
V gene: TRBV30
CDR3 protein: CAWKLTFSSGANVLTF
CDR3 DNA: TGTGCCTGGAAATTGACATTTTCCTCTGGGGCCAACGTCCTGACTTTC

J gene: TRBJ1-5
clone size: -
D gene: -
V gene: TRBV6-6
CDR3 protein: CASSPTGTLYNQPQHF
CDR3 DNA: TGTGCCAGCAGCCCGACAGGAACCCTTTACAATCAGCCCCAGCATTTT

J gene: TRBJ2-7
clone size: -
D gene: TRBD2
V gene: TRBV5-4
CDR3 protein: CASSLGSGGLYEQYF
CDR3 DNA: TGTGCCAGCAGCTTGGGATCGGGAGGGCTCTACGAGCAGTACTTC

J gene: TRBJ2-2
clone size: -
D gene: -
V gene: TRBV7-2
CDR3 protein: CASSLVGGQNTGELFF
CDR3 DNA: TGTGCCAGCAGCTTAGTGGGGGGGCAAAACACCGGGGAGCTGTTTTTT

J gene: TRBJ1-4
clone size: -
D gene: -
V gene: TRBV7-8
CDR3 protein: CASSFRGATNEKLFF
CDR3 DNA: TGTGCCAGCAGCTTTAGAGGAGCAACTAATGAAAAACTGTTTTTT

J gene: TRBJ1-1
clone size: -
D gene: -
V gene: TRBV12-5
CDR3 protein: CATHSGGFNTEAFF
CDR3 DNA: TGTGCTACTCACAGCGGAGGCTTCAACACTGAAGCTTTCTTT

J gene: TRBJ2-3
clone size: -
D gene: -
V gene: TRBV15
CDR3 protein: CATSRETGEGTDTQYF
CDR3 DNA: TGTGCCACCAGCAGAGAGACGGGGGAGGGCACAGATACGCAGTATTTT

J gene: TRBJ1-2
clone size: -
D gene: -
V gene: TRBV27
CDR3 protein: CASSLSGNPRVYGYTF
CDR3 DNA: TGTGCCAGCAGTTTATCGGGTAATCCCCGGGTCTATGGCTACACCTTC

J gene: TRBJ2-6
clone size: -
D gene: -
V gene: TRBV5-4
CDR3 protein: CASSLDREGANVLTF
CDR3 DNA: TGTGCCAGCAGCTTGGACAGGGAAGGGGCCAACGTCCTGACTTTC

J gene: TRBJ2-7
clone size: -
D gene: -
V gene: TRBV27
CDR3 protein: CASSLSEGYEQYF
CDR3 DNA: TGTGCCAGCAGTTTATCGGAGGGCTACGAGCAGTACTTC

J gene: TRBJ1-5
clone size: -
D gene: TRBD1
V gene: TRBV7-6
CDR3 protein: CASSPTGYNQPQHF
CDR3 DNA: TGTGCCAGCAGCCCGACAGGGTACAATCAGCCCCAGCATTTT

J gene: TRBJ2-1
clone size: few
D gene: TRBD2
V gene: TRBV19
CDR3 protein: CASSPYPGLAGGNNEQFF
CDR3 DNA: TGTGCCAGTAGTCCTTACCCCGGACTAGCGGGGGGGAACAATGAGCAGTTCTTC

J gene: TRBJ1-5
clone size: once
D gene: -
V gene: TRBV15
CDR3 protein: CATSQGRGQPQHF
CDR3 DNA: TGTGCCACCAGTCAGGGTAGGGGTCAGCCCCAGCATTTT

J gene: TRBJ2-3
clone size: once
D gene: -
V gene: TRBV2
CDR3 protein: CASSWGTSTDTQYF
CDR3 DNA: TGTGCCAGCAGCTGGGGGACTAGCACAGATACGCAGTATTTT

J gene: TRBJ2-7
clone size: -
D gene: TRBD1
V gene: TRBV2
CDR3 protein: CAGRTGTSEQYF
CDR3 DNA: TGTGCCGGGAGGACAGGGACCTCCGAGCAGTACTTC

J gene: TRBJ2-3
clone size: -
D gene: -
V gene: TRBV21-1
CDR3 protein: CASSKASSGSPQWQYF
CDR3 DNA: TGTGCCAGCAGCAAAGCGTCTAGCGGGAGCCCCCAGTGGCAGTATTTT

J gene: TRBJ2-1
clone size: few
D gene: -
V gene: TRBV5-1
CDR3 protein: CASSLDGVGYNEQFF
CDR3 DNA: TGCGCCAGCAGCCTGGACGGAGTCGGTTACAATGAGCAGTTCTTC

J gene: TRBJ2-2
clone size: -
D gene: -
V gene: TRBV10-1
CDR3 protein: CASQRPNTGELFF
CDR3 DNA: TGCGCCAGTCAGCGTCCGAACACCGGGGAGCTGTTTTTT

J gene: TRBJ2-3
clone size: -
D gene: TRBD2
V gene: TRBV5-1
CDR3 protein: CASSPGTSGSTDTQYF
CDR3 DNA: TGCGCCAGCAGCCCTGGGACTAGCGGAAGCACAGATACGCAGTATTTT

J gene: TRBJ2-3
clone size: -
D gene: -
V gene: TRBV12-5
CDR3 protein: CASGLVRVQYF
CDR3 DNA: TGTGCTAGTGGTTTGGTACGGGTGCAGTATTTT

J gene: TRBJ1-1
clone size: few
D gene: -
V gene: TRBV7-9
CDR3 protein: CASSLGWGGENTEAFF
CDR3 DNA: TGTGCCAGCAGCTTAGGCTGGGGGGGCGAAAACACTGAAGCTTTCTTT

J gene: TRBJ2-2
clone size: -
D gene: -
V gene: TRBV5-1
CDR3 protein: CASSPNRDTRPAGELFF
CDR3 DNA: TGCGCCAGCAGCCCTAACCGGGACACCCGCCCCGCCGGGGAGCTGTTTTTT

J gene: TRBJ2-7
clone size: -
D gene: -
V gene: TRBV5-1
CDR3 protein: CASSLGQYEQYF
CDR3 DNA: TGCGCCAGCAGCTTGGGGCAGTACGAGCAGTACTTC

J gene: TRBJ2-7
clone size: few
D gene: -
V gene: TRBV30
CDR3 protein: CAWSGQYEQYF
CDR3 DNA: TGTGCCTGGAGTGGACAGTACGAGCAGTACTTC

J gene: TRBJ2-1
clone size: -
D gene: TRBD2
V gene: TRBV30
CDR3 protein: CAWRRGPKTSGSPEYNEQFF
CDR3 DNA: TGTGCCTGGAGGAGGGGGCCCAAGACTAGCGGGAGCCCCGAGTACAATGAGCAGTTCTTC